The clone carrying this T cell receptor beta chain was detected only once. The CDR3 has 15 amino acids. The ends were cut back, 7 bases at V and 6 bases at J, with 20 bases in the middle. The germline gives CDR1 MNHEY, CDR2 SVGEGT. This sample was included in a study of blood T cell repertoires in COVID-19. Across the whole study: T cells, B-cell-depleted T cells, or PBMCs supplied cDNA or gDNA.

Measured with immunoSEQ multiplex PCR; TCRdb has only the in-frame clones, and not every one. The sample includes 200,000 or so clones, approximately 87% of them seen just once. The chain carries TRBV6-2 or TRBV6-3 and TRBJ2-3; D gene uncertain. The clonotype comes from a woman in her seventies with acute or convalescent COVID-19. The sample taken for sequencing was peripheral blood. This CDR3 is CASTPSVIFKDTQYF. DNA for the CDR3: TGTGCCAGCACCCCTTCGGTGATATTTAAGGATACGCAGTATTTT.